This paragraph reports one TCR beta chain. Assignments of participants to cohorts depended upon their own reported clinical history. This sample stems from a study of blood T cell repertoires in COVID-19. This table comes from immunoSEQ multiplex PCR, and its TCRdb copy is limited to in-frame clones, with some not included. The sample includes hundreds of thousands of clones, approximately 90% of them seen just once. There are 18 residues in the CDR3. Germline values: CDR1 LGHDT, CDR2 YNNKEL (reference sequence). V was clipped by 1 base and J by 4 bases; unmatched bases: 13. What was sequenced was PBMCs or T cells enriched from blood (not recorded which). The TCR sequence derives from an older woman in a cohort exposed to, infected with or recovered from COVID-19 (not recorded which). The chain couples TRBV3-1 (or the pseudogene TRBV3-2) to TRBJ1-3; 7 positions match TRBD1. The DNA for the CDR3 is TGTGCCAGCAGCCAAGGCTACTACAGGGGAGGCCCCGGAAACACCATATATTTT. Translation gives CASSQGYYRGGPGNTIYF.